This is a list of T cell receptor beta chains from one sample in a study of blood T cell repertoires in COVID-19. The data were produced by immunoSEQ multiplex PCR, yet TCRdb's version contains in-frame clones alone and is incomplete. The sample consists of roughly 310,000 clones, roughly 90% of them appearing once. The sequenced material came from PBMCs or T cells enriched from blood (not recorded which). The receptor source for this set is a man between 60 and 75 years old who had recovered from COVID-19. Both conserved end residues are part of each CDR3. D genes are given only for firm matches. The size of a clone is reported for some rows only, either as once, few or many, or as a class for expanded clones.

.	TRBJ1-2	.	TRBV3-1/TRBV3-2	TGTGCCAGCAGCCAAGCGTCACAGTCTTTGGGCTACACCTTC	CASSQASQSLGYTF
.	TRBJ1-1	.	TRBV5-1	TGCGCCAGCAGCTTGGGGCCATCGAACACTGAAGCTTTCTTT	CASSLGPSNTEAFF
.	TRBJ1-5	TRBD1	TRBV19	TGTGCCAGTAGCCTCCGGGACAGGGGCCAGGGGCAGCCCCAGCATTTT	CASSLRDRGQGQPQHF
.	TRBJ1-2	TRBD1	TRBV6-5	TGTGCCAGTACACCCCAGGGGGTTGGCTACACCTTC	CASTPQGVGYTF
.	TRBJ1-4	.	TRBV19	TGTGCCAGCAGCGCCGGGGAGGCTAATGAAAAACTGTTTTTT	CASSAGEANEKLFF
.	TRBJ2-5	TRBD1	TRBV7-9	TGTGCCAGCAGCCCTATCAGGGGGCTGCCCCAAGAGACCCAGTACTTC	CASSPIRGLPQETQYF
once	TRBJ1-3	TRBD1	TRBV18	TGTGCCAGCTCACCTTCGGGACAGCGAGGAAACACCATATATTTT	CASSPSGQRGNTIYF
.	TRBJ1-5	TRBD1	TRBV19	TGTGCCAGTAGTACCACAGGGGCTGGGGATCAGCCCCAGCATTTT	CASSTTGAGDQPQHF
.	TRBJ1-2	TRBD1	TRBV7-8	TGTGCCAGCAGCCTTGGGACAGATTACTATGGCTACACCTTC	CASSLGTDYYGYTF
.	TRBJ2-7	.	TRBV3-1/TRBV3-2	TGTGCCAGCAGCCAAGTGGGGCTGGGAACCTACGAGCAGTACTTC	CASSQVGLGTYEQYF
.	TRBJ2-3	TRBD2	TRBV5-4	TGTGCCAGCAGCCAAGCGGGAGTTTCAGATACGCAGTATTTT	CASSQAGVSDTQYF
.	TRBJ1-2	.	TRBV7-3	TGTGCCAGCAGCATGACCGGGAATAATAACTATGGCTACACCTTC	CASSMTGNNNYGYTF
.	TRBJ2-5	.	TRBV10-3	TGTGCCACTAGACTGCGGGGGGACAGGGAGGAAGAGACCCAGTACTTC	CATRLRGDREEETQYF
.	TRBJ2-3	TRBD2	TRBV7-6	TGTGCCAGCAGCTTTAACCTCCCCCGGTGGCGGGGGGTAACGACGGATACGCAGTATTTT	CASSFNLPRWRGVTTDTQYF
few	TRBJ1-6	TRBD1	TRBV6-5	TGTGCCAGCAGTTATACCGGGACAGGTTATTCACCCCTCCACTTT	CASSYTGTGYSPLHF
.	TRBJ1-1	TRBD1	TRBV9	TGTGCCAGCAGCGTAGACGACAGGGGGTACGTGAACACTGAAGCTTTCTTT	CASSVDDRGYVNTEAFF
.	TRBJ2-7	.	TRBV3-1/TRBV3-2	TGTGCCAGCAGCCAAGATCCTTCGGCAGGCTCCTACGAGCAGTACTTC	CASSQDPSAGSYEQYF
.	TRBJ2-1	.	TRBV11-3	TGTGCCAGCAGCTTAGAAAGCGGTCAAAGGAGTGAGCAGTTCTTC	CASSLESGQRSEQFF
few	TRBJ1-1	.	TRBV11-1	TGTGCCAGCAGCCCAAGGCGGGGGGCGAACACTGAAGCTTTCTTT	CASSPRRGANTEAFF
.	TRBJ2-5	.	TRBV7-2	TGTGCCAGCAGCCGGGGGGCATTCGAGACCCAGTACTTC	CASSRGAFETQYF
.	TRBJ1-1	.	TRBV30	TGTGCCTGGAGTATTGGGAGTAACACTGAAGCTTTCTTT	CAWSIGSNTEAFF
.	TRBJ1-2	.	TRBV6-1	TGTGCCAGCAGTGACCTCGTCTACGGTAACTATGGCTACACCTTC	CASSDLVYGNYGYTF
.	TRBJ1-5	.	TRBV4-1	TGCGCCAGCAGCCCGGACGCTCACAGGGCCGGGAGCAATCAGCCCCAGCATTTT	CASSPDAHRAGSNQPQHF
.	TRBJ1-2	.	TRBV7-2	TGTGCCAGCAGCTTAGCGCGTGGATCGGGGAACTATGGCTACACCTTC	CASSLARGSGNYGYTF
.	TRBJ2-2	TRBD2	TRBV30	TGTGCCTGGACCCCTCAGGGAGGGCCCAACACCGGGGAGCTGTTTTTT	CAWTPQGGPNTGELFF
once	TRBJ2-7	.	TRBV7-8	TGTGCCAGCAGCTCCTCGTTGAGAGGGGGTTACGAGCAGTACTTC	CASSSSLRGGYEQYF
.	TRBJ2-7	TRBD2	TRBV19	TGTGCCAGTAGTCCCCGGACTAGCGGGAGCTCCTACGAGCAGTACTTC	CASSPRTSGSSYEQYF
.	TRBJ2-3	.	TRBV2	TGTGCCAGCAGTGACGACAGGACCCGCACAGATACGCAGTATTTT	CASSDDRTRTDTQYF
.	TRBJ2-3	.	TRBV11-3	TGTGCCAGCAGCCGCGGAGAGCCAGATACGCAGTATTTT	CASSRGEPDTQYF
.	TRBJ1-1	.	TRBV7-9	TGTGCCAGCAGCCCCTTACGGGATCTCACTGAAGCTTTCTTT	CASSPLRDLTEAFF
.	TRBJ1-2	.	TRBV28	TGTGCCAGCAGTTTATACGGGTCGCAAGGCTACACCTTC	CASSLYGSQGYTF
.	TRBJ2-7	.	TRBV28	TGTGCCAGCCTGGCGGGGAGCTCCTACGAGCAGTACTTC	CASLAGSSYEQYF
.	TRBJ2-5	.	TRBV7-8	TGTGCCAGCAGCTCCAGGGATCTCGGGGAGACCCAGTACTTC	CASSSRDLGETQYF
.	TRBJ1-5	TRBD1	TRBV4-1	TGCGCCAGCAGCCAAGAGTGGACAGGGTATCAGCCCCAGCATTTT	CASSQEWTGYQPQHF
.	TRBJ2-5	.	TRBV15	TGTGCCACCGGGGCAAGTCTGGAGACCCAGTACTTC	CATGASLETQYF
few	TRBJ1-5	.	TRBV3-1/TRBV3-2	TGTGCCAGCAGCCAAGACAGAAATCAGCCCCAGCATTTT	CASSQDRNQPQHF
once	TRBJ2-7	.	TRBV4-3	TGCGCCAGCAGCCAAGATACAGGGCGATCTAACGAGCAGTACTTC	CASSQDTGRSNEQYF
.	TRBJ1-2	TRBD1	TRBV7-2	TGTGCCAGCAACCAAGGGGGGGACAGGGCCTATGGCTACACCTTC	CASNQGGDRAYGYTF
.	TRBJ1-4	.	TRBV30	TGTGCCTGGAGTGCGCTCCGGGTTGGGGAAAAACTGTTTTTT	CAWSALRVGEKLFF
.	TRBJ2-1	TRBD2	TRBV19	TGTGCCAGTAGTTTGACTAGCGGGGGGCTCCCTTACAATGAGCAGTTCTTC	CASSLTSGGLPYNEQFF
few	TRBJ1-3	.	TRBV30	TGTGCCTCCCAGGGTGGTGGAAACACCATATATTTT	CASQGGGNTIYF
few	TRBJ1-1	.	TRBV4-3	TGCGCCAGCAGCCAAGAGCCTACAGGTCGTAGGGCAAACACTGAAGCTTTCTTT	CASSQEPTGRRANTEAFF
.	TRBJ2-5	TRBD2	TRBV4-2	TGTGCCAGCAGCCAAGGACTAGCGGATCAAGAGACCCAGTACTTC	CASSQGLADQETQYF
.	TRBJ1-2	.	TRBV7-2	TGTGCCAGCAGCTACCCAGGGATTAACTATGGCTACACCTTC	CASSYPGINYGYTF
.	TRBJ1-1	TRBD1	TRBV7-6	TGTGCCAGCAGTCAGGGACAGGGAGCTTTCTTT	CASSQGQGAFF